This entry lists 18 T cell receptor beta chains sequenced from one sample in a study of post-analysis software for immune sequencing data. The TCR beta cDNA libraries contained unique molecular identifiers. TCRdb re-derived calls from the PCR reads in MiXCR, one entry per CDR3 protein. This repertoire shows roughly 580,000 distinct CDR3 sequences, 44% found once; its top ten account for around 1.7%. Whole-study findings and limits: There were five or six TRBV segments more frequent in patients than controls, and TRBV5-6, TRBV5-1 and TRBV20-1 were among them.

These receptors are not linked to any known antigen. Sequencing used blood. These receptors all stem from a girl aged 5-17 years with multiple sclerosis.

This sequence joins TRBV5-1 and TRBJ2-5; D gene ambiguous. V lost 1 base to trimming and J lost 0 bases, with 10 bases between them. The CDR3 is 15 amino acids. CDR1 is SGHRS and CDR2 is YFSETQ in the germline V gene. In nucleotides, the CDR3 is TGCGCCAGCAGCTTGTTGGGTTATTACCAAGAGACCCAGTACTTC. Its translation is CASSLLGYYQETQYF.

This clonotype was observed a single time. The chain combines TRBV29-1 with TRBJ2-7, with D uncertain. The CDR3 sequence is 14 residues long. Germline-derived CDR1 and CDR2 are SQVTM and ANQGSEA. V lost 0 bases to trimming and J lost 1 base, with 10 bases between them. The CDR3 bases are TGCAGCGTTGAAGATCGGATGCAGTCCTACGAGCAGTACTTC. Translating gives CSVEDRMQSYEQYF.

This clonotype turned up a few times. The chain employs TRBV4-2 and TRBJ2-1; maybe TRBD1 (5 bases). Germline values: CDR1 LGHNA, CDR2 YNFKEQ. The V gene lost 0 bases and the J gene lost 7 bases, with 16 bases spanning the gap. The CDR3 length is 16 residues. CDR3 protein: CASSQEIGAIENEQFF. The CDR3 DNA reads TGTGCCAGCAGCCAAGAGATAGGGGCCATCGAAAATGAGCAGTTCTTC.

The V and J genes are TRBV20-1 and TRBJ2-1; D perhaps matches TRBD2 (5 bases). Germline loops: CDR1 DFQATT, CDR2 SNEGSKA (reference sequence). Trimming took 7 bases from V and 7 from J, leaving 14 bases between them. The CDR3 is 12 residues long. The CDR3 spells CSGSGPGNEQFF. CDR3 nucleotides: TGCAGTGGGTCCGGCCCGGGAAATGAGCAGTTCTTC.

The V and J genes are TRBV11-1 and TRBJ2-7; 7 nucleotides align to TRBD2. V was clipped by 3 bases and J by 6 bases; unmatched bases: 8. The CDR3 is 14 residues long. Germline CDR1 is SGHAT and CDR2 is FQDESV (reference sequence). The CDR3 nucleotides read TGTGCCAGCAGCTTGGGGACTAAGCTGGGCGAGCAGTACTTC. Protein: CASSLGTKLGEQYF.

This clonotype was seen a handful of times. J is TRBJ2-7 and V is TRBV29-1, with 11 bases aligning to TRBD1. The CDR3 runs to 13 residues. CDR1 is SQVTM and CDR2 is ANQGSEA in the germline V gene. With 7 bases clipped from V and 6 bases from J, the junction kept 8 bases outside the gene matches. The CDR3 bases are TGCAGCGCCTCGGACAGGGGGCTGAGCGAGCAGTACTTC. Translation: CSASDRGLSEQYF.

The CDR3 bases are TGCGCCAGCAGCTTGGGTAGCGGGAGAAGCTATGAGCAGTTCTTC. Residues: CASSLGSGRSYEQFF. The V call is TRBV5-1, the J call TRBJ2-1; 9 bases match TRBD2. J lost 8 bases, V lost 0 bases, and 6 bases had no gene match. Germline V gene lookup returns CDR1 SGHRS and CDR2 YFSETQ. The CDR3 has 15 residues.

This rearrangement joins TRBV20-1 to TRBJ2-1; TRBD2 is a possible D gene (5 bases). V lost 1 base and J lost 5, with 18 bases in between. The CDR3 is 16 residues long. Germline loops: CDR1 DFQATT, CDR2 SNEGSKA (reference sequence). The CDR3 bases are TGCAGTGCTAGAGTGGTTCGACCTAGCAACCACAATGAGCAGTTCTTC. This gives the protein CSARVVRPSNHNEQFF.

The gene calls are TRBV20-1 and TRBJ2-7, with 10 bases identical to TRBD2. CDR1 is DFQATT, CDR2 SNEGSKA, per germline (reference sequence). Germline trimming cut 0 bases from V and 5 bases from J; bases unmatched to any gene: 7. The CDR3 loop spans 15 amino acids. The DNA for the CDR3 is TGCAGTGCTAGAGATCCGGCTAGCGGGAGCAACGAGCAGTACTTC. This codes for CSARDPASGSNEQYF.

The V gene is TRBV5-1, the J gene TRBJ2-3; D uncertain. The germline gives CDR1 SGHRS, CDR2 YFSETQ. The CDR3 runs to 13 residues. The ends were cut back, 3 bases at V and 4 bases at J, with 9 bases in the middle. The CDR3 DNA reads TGCGCCAGCAGCTCCCACCCTTCAGATACGCAGTATTTT. Translating gives CASSSHPSDTQYF.

The V call is TRBV12-3 or TRBV12-4, the J call TRBJ2-1; a weak D match, TRBD1 (5 bases). This CDR3 is built from 16 residues. V was clipped by 1 base and J by 1 base, with 11 bases between them. The CDR3 region is CASSLGLRTSYNEQFF. In nucleotides, the CDR3 is TGTGCCAGCAGTTTAGGTCTGCGGACATCCTACAATGAGCAGTTCTTC.

This clonotype has just one count. This chain uses TRBV12-3 or TRBV12-4 with TRBJ2-7, with 8 bases aligning to TRBD1. The V gene end was trimmed by 8 bases and the J gene end by 3 bases; junction bases not matched to a gene: 3. This CDR3 contains 12 residues. The CDR3 here is CASGQGIYEQYF. Here the CDR3 DNA reads TGTGCCAGCGGACAGGGCATCTACGAGCAGTACTTC.

The chain joins TRBV4-1 to TRBJ1-5, with a possible D match to TRBD1 (5 bases). Germline V lookup: CDR1 MGHRA, CDR2 YSYEKL. Trimming pared 5 bases from V and 6 bases from J, leaving 17 bases between. This CDR3 has 15 residues. The CDR3 loop reads CASSVSGFGGQPQHF. CDR3 nucleotide sequence: TGCGCCAGCAGCGTTTCGGGATTCGGGGGTCAGCCCCAGCATTTT.

This clonotype was recorded many times. The gene calls are TRBV7-2 and TRBJ1-2, with 9 bases fitting TRBD1. The CDR3 length is 14 residues. Germline V gives CDR1 SGHTA, CDR2 FQGNSA. Losses at the gene ends were 4 bases for V and 3 bases for J; bases not matched to a gene: 3. Here the CDR3 reads CASSSQGADYGYTF. CDR3 nucleotide sequence: TGTGCCAGCAGCTCACAGGGGGCAGACTATGGCTACACCTTC.

This sequence joins TRBV4-1 and TRBJ2-6, with D tentatively TRBD1 or TRBD2 (5 bases each). The germline V and J ends were trimmed by 3 bases and 3 bases, with 15 bases remaining between them. CDR3 length: 17 residues. CDR1 and CDR2 (germline): MGHRA, YSYEKL. The CDR3 DNA reads TGCGCCAGCAGCCACCCTAGCTCAGGGTTTGGGGCCAACGTCCTGACTTTC. This sequence encodes CASSHPSSGFGANVLTF.

With respect to this clonotype: The junction shows a germline mismatch at one end, possibly a read error. This sequence joins TRBV12-3 or TRBV12-4 and TRBJ2-3; weak D call: TRBD2 (6 bases). This CDR3 is built from 14 residues. CDR3 DNA sequence: TGTGCCAGCAGTCGTACGTCTAGCGCAGATATGCAGTATTTT. The encoded protein is CASSRTSSADMQYF.

This clonotype was observed a handful of times. The rearrangement links TRBV13 to TRBJ2-4; 7 bases line up with TRBD1. Germline V gene data show CDR1 as PRHDT and CDR2 as FYEKMQ (reference sequence). This CDR3 region has 19 residues. With 5 bases clipped from V and 1 base from J, the junction kept 17 bases outside the gene matches. CDR3 coding DNA: TGTGCCAGCAGCCCCGTGACAGGGAAGGATGGTACTGCCAAAAACATTCAGTACTTC. This sequence encodes CASSPVTGKDGTAKNIQYF.

In this sample, this clonotype turned up a few times. J is TRBJ2-5 and V is TRBV20-1; perhaps TRBD2 as D (6 bases). The CDR3 has 14 amino acids. Germline assignment: CDR1 DFQATT and CDR2 SNEGSKA (reference sequence). Trimming took off 0 bases at V and 4 bases at J, with 12 bases between the two ends. In DNA, the CDR3 is TGCAGTGCTAGAGACAGCGCGGGACCAGAGACCCAGTACTTC. This codes for CSARDSAGPETQYF.